These 24 T cell receptor beta chains were sequenced from one sample in a study of naive and memory T cell subsets. Regarding the study as a whole: Especially in CD8 cells, naive repertoires contained a few larger clonotypes, possibly CD45RA-re-expressing memory cells.

These receptors' targets are unknown. Both TRBC1 and TRBC2 were covered by a beta constant-region primer of two equimolar oligonucleotides. Nested alpha and beta constant-region primers with the SP2 primer drove four PCR rounds on ligated cDNA. TCRdb ran MiXCR on the UMI-ligation and nested PCR reads and lists one entry per CDR3 protein. The sample lists over 90,000 distinct CDR3 sequences, 11% occurring once. The sample was naive CD4+ T cells from blood. Every receptor here comes from a human donor in good health.

In this sample, this clonotype turned up a few times. The CDR3 region has the DNA TGTGCCACCAGTGATACAGGGAAGGGGAGTACTCCTGAGCAGTTCTTC. Protein: CATSDTGKGSTPEQFF. J is TRBJ2-1 and V is TRBV24-1; maybe TRBD1 (6 bases). Germline V gene data show CDR1 as KGHDR and CDR2 as SFDVKD. V shed 3 bases and J shed 9 bases, with 20 bases lying between them. The CDR3 has 16 residues.

This clonotype was recorded many times. The chain has TRBV4-2 and TRBJ2-7; unclear D gene. The CDR3 is made up of 16 amino acids. V was clipped by 0 bases and J by 0 bases, with 12 bases between them. Germline V gene data show CDR1 as LGHNA and CDR2 as YNFKEQ. CDR3 coding DNA: TGTGCCAGCAGCCAAGAAGTCGCCCTGAGCTCCTACGAGCAGTACTTC. It encodes CASSQEVALSSYEQYF.

J is TRBJ2-3 and V is TRBV7-9; D unclear. This CDR3 contains 15 residues. V was shortened by 1 base and J by 2 bases, with 10 bases between the two germline ends. Per the germline V gene, CDR1 is SEHNR and CDR2 is FQNEAQ (reference sequence). The CDR3 reads CASSLEGHYTDTQYF. CDR3 nucleotide sequence: TGTGCCAGCAGCTTAGAAGGCCATTACACAGATACGCAGTATTTT.

This clonotype was picked up a small number of times. An end of the junction differs from the germline gene, which may be a read error. V usage is TRBV7-7 and J usage is TRBJ2-1; D might be TRBD2 (5 bases). This CDR3 contains 15 residues. In germline, CDR1 is SSHAT, CDR2 FNYEAQ (reference sequence). The DNA for the CDR3 is TGTGCTAGCAGCTTAGCGTATACTGCCTTGAGTGAGCAGTTCTTC. Amino acid sequence: CASSLAYTALSEQFF.

This clonotype was seen a handful of times. This rearrangement joins TRBV6-5 to TRBJ2-2; perhaps TRBD2 as D (6 bases). The CDR3 consists of 14 residues. CDR1 MNHEY and CDR2 SVGAGI come from the germline V gene. V was shortened by 6 bases and J by 5 bases, with 13 bases between the two germline ends. The DNA for the CDR3 is TGTGCCAGCAGCCCCCTGGGGAGGACCGGGGAGCTGTTTTTT. It encodes CASSPLGRTGELFF.

Comment on this clonotype: One base away lies a much larger clone, so this may be a sequencing read error. V gene TRBV29-1 combines with J gene TRBJ2-3; 9 nucleotides agree with TRBD2. This CDR3 spans 14 amino acids. CDR1 is SQVTM and CDR2 is ANQGSEA in the germline V gene. Trimming removed 7 bases from V and 5 bases from J; junction bases left unmatched: 10. This CDR3 reads CSALRGGSEDTQYF. CDR3 nucleotide sequence: TGCAGCGCACTGCGGGGGGGCTCGGAAGATACGCAGTATTTT.

This clonotype was seen more than once but under ten times. V gene TRBV29-1 combines with J gene TRBJ1-2, with D perhaps TRBD1 (5 bases). Germline-derived CDR1 and CDR2 are SQVTM and ANQGSEA. V was clipped by 6 bases and J by 1 base, with 12 bases between them. CDR3 size: 13 residues. The CDR3 nucleotides are TGCAGCGTCACAGGAAAGCTTAACTATGGCTACACCTTC. Its translation: CSVTGKLNYGYTF.

The V and J genes are TRBV7-2 and TRBJ2-1; D remains ambiguous. Germline V gene sequence: CDR1 SGHTA, CDR2 FQGNSA. Trimming removed 2 bases from V and 8 bases from J, with 10 bases in between. The CDR3 extends over 13 amino acids. CDR3 loop: CASSLTIADEQFF. The DNA of the CDR3 is TGTGCCAGCAGCTTAACAATTGCCGATGAGCAGTTCTTC.

This clonotype was seen only a few times. The V and J genes are TRBV28 and TRBJ2-1; the match to TRBD1 covers 11 bases. Germline values: CDR1 MDHEN, CDR2 SYDVKM. CDR3 length: 14 residues. V lost 8 bases and J lost 5; bases outside the gene matches: 5. Here the CDR3 DNA reads TGTGCCAGCGCCGGGACAGGGGGTAACAATGAGCAGTTCTTC. Amino acids: CASAGTGGNNEQFF.

Ten or more counts support this clonotype. The chain has TRBV7-2 and TRBJ2-3; D possibly corresponds to TRBD1 (5 bases). This CDR3 comprises 14 residues. Germline values: CDR1 SGHTA, CDR2 FQGNSA. The V and J ends lost 7 bases and 2 bases respectively, with 13 bases between them. For the CDR3, the DNA is TGTGCCAGCATCGTGGGGCCCCACACAGATACGCAGTATTTT. Translation gives CASIVGPHTDTQYF.

This clonotype was seen repeatedly, ten times or more. The V gene is TRBV29-1, the J gene TRBJ2-1; the D call may be TRBD1 or TRBD2 (5 bases each). V lost 8 bases and J lost 7, with 18 bases in between. The CDR3 covers 13 residues. Germline-derived CDR1 and CDR2 are SQVTM and ANQGSEA. In nucleotides, the CDR3 is TGCAGCCACCGGGACGCCGGGGTGAATGAGCAGTTCTTC. This translates into CSHRDAGVNEQFF.

This clonotype was detected many times. This chain connects TRBV29-1 to TRBJ2-1; 10 bases align to TRBD2. Germline-derived CDR1 and CDR2 are SQVTM and ANQGSEA. Unmatched junction bases numbered 6, after V lost 6 bases and J lost 7 bases. The CDR3 is made up of 13 amino acids. The CDR3 loop reads CSVEREGRNEQFF. DNA of the CDR3: TGCAGCGTGGAGCGGGAGGGCCGGAATGAGCAGTTCTTC.

The sample holds many counts of this clonotype. The chain recombines TRBV2 with TRBJ2-3, with D tentatively TRBD1 (6 bases). The germline gives CDR1 SNHLY, CDR2 FYNNEI. The CDR3 runs to 14 residues. V was cut by 6 bases and J by 2 bases, with 12 bases left in between. The CDR3 loop is CASSRDTYTDTQYF. DNA of the CDR3: TGTGCCAGCAGCCGGGACACGTACACAGATACGCAGTATTTT. Variable domain in full (rest from reference TRBV2 and TRBJ2-3): EPEVTQTPSHQVTQMGQEVILRCVPISNHLYFYWYRQILGQKVEFLVSFYNNEISEKSEIFDDQFSVERPDGSNFTLKIRSTKLEDSAMYFCASSRDTYTDTQYFGPGTRLTVL.

This clonotype came up many times. The rearrangement uses TRBV12-3 or TRBV12-4 and TRBJ2-3, with D perhaps TRBD2 (6 bases). Trimming removed 6 bases from V and 4 bases from J, with 17 bases in between. The CDR3 sequence is 15 residues long. CDR3 in amino acids: CASRTTGTSPDTQYF. CDR3 in DNA: TGTGCCAGCAGGACGACCGGGACTTCTCCAGATACGCAGTATTTT.

This clonotype has at least ten counts. This chain joins TRBV4-3 and TRBJ2-1; D not certain. CDR1 and CDR2 (germline): LGHNA, YSLEER. V was trimmed by 1 base and J by 6 bases, leaving 10 bases between them. The CDR3 loop spans 14 amino acids. The DNA for the CDR3 is TGCGCCAGCAGCCAAGTTTCAGAAATCAATGAGCAGTTCTTC. This sequence encodes CASSQVSEINEQFF.

The chain has TRBV7-9 and TRBJ1-2; no clear D. The germline gives CDR1 SEHNR, CDR2 FQNEAQ (reference sequence). V lost 5 bases to trimming and J lost 4 bases, with 8 bases between them. The CDR3 spans 12 residues. DNA of the CDR3: TGTGCCAGCAGCCGGACCGGCTATGGCTACACCTTC. It yields the protein CASSRTGYGYTF.

The V call is TRBV6-2 or TRBV6-3, the J call TRBJ1-2; TRBD1 is a possible D gene (6 bases). The CDR3 is 13 amino acids. CDR1 is MNHEY and CDR2 is SVGEGT in the germline V gene. Between the trimmed V and J ends, which lost 7 bases and 0 bases, there was a span of 9 bases. CDR3: CASNRAPNYGYTF. Here the CDR3 DNA reads TGTGCCAGCAACAGGGCTCCTAACTATGGCTACACCTTC.

This clonotype has more than one count but fewer than ten. This sequence joins TRBV12-3 or TRBV12-4 and TRBJ1-1; TRBD1 might be the D (5 bases). Trimming took 7 bases from V and 3 from J, leaving 12 bases between them. The CDR3 sequence is 13 residues long. Written as DNA, the CDR3 is TGTGCCAGCACCCGACAGCTAGACACTGAAGCTTTCTTT. Amino acid sequence: CASTRQLDTEAFF.

Only a few counts were recorded for this clonotype. J is TRBJ2-2 and V is TRBV29-1; D is possibly TRBD2 (5 bases). The CDR3 runs 13 residues. Trimming pared 4 bases from V and 4 bases from J, leaving 10 bases between. The germline CDR1 and CDR2 sequences are SQVTM and ANQGSEA. CDR3 in amino acids: CSVGGKVTGELFF. In nucleotides, the CDR3 is TGCAGCGTTGGAGGGAAGGTCACCGGGGAGCTGTTTTTT.

This clonotype came up many times. The chain couples TRBV28 to TRBJ2-1, with TRBD1 as a possible D gene (5 bases). The length of the CDR3 is 17 residues. CDR1 MDHEN and CDR2 SYDVKM come from the germline V gene. Trimming shortened V by 7 bases and J by 0 bases, and 19 bases separated the two germline ends. The CDR3 spells CASKELGAAISYNEQFF. DNA for the CDR3: TGTGCCAGCAAGGAATTAGGGGCGGCAATCTCCTACAATGAGCAGTTCTTC.

This clonotype was recorded at least ten times. The V and J genes are TRBV5-1 and TRBJ2-1; 10 positions match TRBD2. The CDR3 covers 15 residues. V shed 0 bases and J 8 bases; nucleotides not matched to a gene: 5. Germline assignment: CDR1 SGHRS and CDR2 YFSETQ. This CDR3 reads CASSLGSSGSDEQFF. CDR3 nucleotides: TGCGCCAGCAGCTTGGGTTCTAGCGGGAGTGATGAGCAGTTCTTC.

Points on this clonotype: One end of the junction does not line up with germline, which may come from a read error. The chain uses TRBV27 and TRBJ2-1, with 10 bases that match TRBD2. The germline CDR1 and CDR2 sequences are MNHEY and SMNVEV (reference sequence). The CDR3 loop spans 12 amino acids. The CDR3 nucleotides read TGTGCCAGCAGTCCCCCGGGACTAGCGATAAACTTC. The encoded protein is CASSPPGLAINF.

This clonotype has only a few counts. V gene TRBV7-2 combines with J gene TRBJ2-5; 10 nucleotides agree with TRBD2. This CDR3 contains 17 residues. Germline CDR1 and CDR2: SGHTA and FQGNSA. V was pared by 5 bases and J by 6 bases, with 15 bases of the junction left unmatched. The DNA for the CDR3 is TGTGCCAGCAGCCCCCAGTCGACTAGCGGGCAACGTAAGACCCAGTACTTC. This codes for CASSPQSTSGQRKTQYF.

V usage is TRBV29-1 and J usage is TRBJ2-7, with 10 bases matching TRBD2. The CDR3 spans 14 residues. V was pared by 6 bases and J by 10 bases, with 15 bases of the junction left unmatched. Germline assignment: CDR1 SQVTM and CDR2 ANQGSEA. CDR3 nucleotide sequence: TGCAGCGTAGACCTAGCGGGAGTAAGGGGCGGACAGTACTTC. It is translated as CSVDLAGVRGGQYF.